One and the same sample provided the 2 T cell receptor beta chains below, sequenced in a study of follicular helper T cells after annual influenza vaccination. The protocol was immunoSEQ multiplex PCR, while the TCRdb copy is restricted to in-frame clones and leaves out a portion. The table has thousands of clones, 65% to 85% seen once. Time point denoted: 2015-2016 season, 7 days after influenza vaccination. Sequences were derived from CXCR5+ CD38- circulating T follicular helper cells from blood, sampled 7 days after influenza vaccination. Subset of the sample: circulating Tfh, non-naive CD4+CXCR5+PD-1+ (ICOS+CD38+ or ICOS-CD38-). All receptors come from an adult who received the influenza vaccine.

V usage is TRBV11-1 and J usage is TRBJ2-1; 10 bases agree with TRBD2. Germline V gene sequence: CDR1 SGHAT, CDR2 FQDESV (reference sequence). This CDR3 contains 14 residues. The trim removed 5 bases at V and 4 bases at J, leaving 2 bases unmatched. The CDR3: CASSRTSGYNEQFF. The CDR3 DNA reads as TGTGCCAGCAGCCGGACTAGCGGATACAATGAGCAGTTCTTC.

This clone showed up just a few times. The gene calls are TRBV5-1 and TRBJ1-4, with D possibly matching TRBD1 (6 bases). V was cut by 1 base and J by 7 bases, with 11 bases left in between. Germline loops: CDR1 SGHRS, CDR2 YFSETQ. This CDR3 is 14 amino acids long. The DNA for the CDR3 is TGCGCCAGCAGCTTGACGGGGGGCGGTGAAAAACTGTTTTTT. It codes for CASSLTGGGEKLFF. Looking up the rest from reference TRBV5-1 and TRBJ1-4 gives the full variable domain: KAGVTQTPRYLIKTRGQQVTLSCSPISGHRSVSWYQQTPGQGLQFLFEYFSETQRNKGNFPGRFSGRQFSNSRSEMNVSTLELGDSALYLCASSLTGGGEKLFFGSGTQLSVL.